A single sample gave rise to the 21 T cell receptor beta chains below, sequenced in a study of technical replicates of blood from a handful of donors. Some clones are missing from TCRdb's copy, which holds only in-frame ones; the method was immunoSEQ multiplex PCR. Seen here are about 48,000 clones, around 90% observed once, and the top ten hold roughly 3.9%. The sequenced sample consisted of PBMCs. The receptors shown here come from a human donor in good health. Some clones in this sample may be carry-over from other donors' samples.

This chain uses TRBV4-1 with TRBJ1-3; D not certain. The CDR3 runs to 14 residues. Germline lookup yields CDR1 MGHRA and CDR2 YSYEKL. The V gene lost 1 base and the J gene lost 7 bases, with 11 bases spanning the gap. CDR3 in amino acids: CASSQGGFGNTIYF. DNA of the CDR3: TGCGCCAGCAGCCAAGGAGGATTTGGCAACACCATATATTTT.

The chain has TRBV9 and TRBJ2-5; 9 nucleotides match TRBD2. Germline CDR1 reads SGDLS; CDR2 reads YYNGEE. The CDR3 contains 19 residues. V lost 3 bases to trimming and J lost 2 bases; unmatched junction nucleotides: 17. The CDR3 region has the DNA TGTGCCAGCAGCGACACGGGGGAAAGCGGGAGGACATGGCAAGAGACCCAGTACTTC. Translation: CASSDTGESGRTWQETQYF.

As DNA, the CDR3 is TGCGCCAGCAGCGCCCCTTGGCTCTACGAGCAGTACTTC. Residues: CASSAPWLYEQYF. This chain uses TRBV10-1 with TRBJ2-7; D unresolved. Germline lookup yields CDR1 WNHNN and CDR2 SYGVQD (reference sequence). This CDR3 region has 13 residues. V lost 6 bases to trimming and J lost 3 bases, with 12 bases between them.

The chain links TRBV7-2 to TRBJ1-4, with 7 bases aligning to TRBD1. The V gene end was trimmed by 4 bases and the J gene end by 5 bases; junction bases not matched to a gene: 4. This CDR3 has 14 residues. Germline CDR1 SGHTA, CDR2 FQGNSA. CDR3: CASSSTGRNEKLFF. In DNA form, the CDR3 reads TGTGCCAGCAGCTCGACAGGGCGGAATGAAAAACTGTTTTTT.

The rearrangement joins TRBV25-1 to TRBJ2-2; D not resolved. The CDR3 totals 13 residues. V was pared by 7 bases and J by 8 bases, with 14 bases between. Germline V gene lookup returns CDR1 MGHDK and CDR2 SYGVNS. CDR3 sequence (DNA): TGTGCCAGCACCCCCTTAGAAACTGGGGAGCTGTTTTTT. This encodes CASTPLETGELFF.

This chain links TRBV4-3 with TRBJ2-4; 9 nucleotides line up with TRBD1. The CDR3 spans 15 residues. CDR1 and CDR2 (germline): LGHNA, YSLEER. V was clipped by 4 bases and J by 8 bases; unmatched bases: 9. The CDR3, as DNA: TGCGCCAGCAGCCGTACCGGGACAGGGAATGACATTCAGTACTTC. As protein: CASSRTGTGNDIQYF.

The V and J genes are TRBV5-6 and TRBJ1-2, with TRBD1 matching 7 bases. Germline CDR1 SGHDT, CDR2 YYEEEE. The CDR3 contains 14 residues. Losses at the gene ends were 6 bases for V and 4 bases for J; bases not matched to a gene: 9. The CDR3 loop reads CASTARTGSYGYTF. In DNA, the CDR3 is TGTGCCAGCACCGCTCGGACAGGCAGCTATGGCTACACCTTC.

This sequence joins TRBV5-1 and TRBJ1-3, with 10 bases fitting TRBD1. Losses at the gene ends were 3 bases for V and 2 bases for J; bases not matched to a gene: 17. The germline gives CDR1 SGHRS, CDR2 YFSETQ. CDR3 size: 20 residues. The CDR3 DNA is TGCGCCAGCAGCTCCCGCCCCTATGGACAGGGGGTTCTCCCTGGAAACACCATATATTTT. This sequence encodes CASSSRPYGQGVLPGNTIYF.

The count of this clone is one. The chain combines TRBV7-2 with TRBJ2-7, with D perhaps matching TRBD2 (6 bases). Trimming left V 5 bases short and J 2 bases short, with 22 bases between. The CDR3 totals 17 residues. CDR1 is SGHTA, CDR2 FQGNSA, per germline. The CDR3: CASSLLSISGSTYEQYF. The CDR3 DNA reads TGTGCCAGCAGCCTCCTAAGCATAAGCGGGTCTACCTACGAGCAGTACTTC.

The chain carries TRBV5-4 and TRBJ2-7; D possibly corresponds to TRBD1 (5 bases). V lost 4 bases, J lost 4 bases, and 18 bases lay in between. This CDR3 is 15 amino acids long. Per the germline V gene, CDR1 is SGHNT and CDR2 is YYREEE (reference sequence). CDR3 loop: CASSPTKGARYEQYF. The CDR3 coding sequence is TGTGCCAGCAGCCCCACCAAAGGGGCTAGGTACGAGCAGTACTTC. Looking up the rest from reference TRBV5-4 and TRBJ2-7 gives the full variable domain: ETGVTQSPTHLIKTRGQQVTLRCSSQSGHNTVSWYQQALGQGPQFIFQYYREEENGRGNFPPRFSGLQFPNYSSELNVNALELDDSALYLCASSPTKGARYEQYFGPGTRLTVT.

The J gene is TRBJ1-2, the V gene TRBV7-2, with 7 bases fitting TRBD1. Germline trimming cut 5 bases from V and 2 bases from J; bases unmatched to any gene: 8. The germline gives CDR1 SGHTA, CDR2 FQGNSA. The CDR3 extends over 15 amino acids. The CDR3 DNA reads TGTGCCAGCAGCCCCGGGGACAGAGAGAACTATGGCTACACCTTC. Translation gives CASSPGDRENYGYTF.

The V gene is TRBV11-2, the J gene TRBJ2-2; possibly TRBD1 for D (5 bases). V was cut by 5 bases and J by 5 bases, with 18 bases left in between. This CDR3 spans 16 amino acids. CDR1 and CDR2 (germline): SGHAT, FQNNGV. The CDR3 spells CASSIRRGFGTGELFF. The CDR3 DNA follows: TGTGCCAGCAGCATCAGAAGGGGATTTGGAACCGGGGAGCTGTTTTTT.

This rearrangement joins TRBV14 to TRBJ1-1, with no clear D. The V gene lost 2 bases and the J gene lost 1 base, with 5 bases spanning the gap. The V gene's germline CDR1 is SGHDN and CDR2 FVKESK. The CDR3 length is 13 residues. The CDR3 spells CASSQNWNTEAFF. Written as DNA, the CDR3 is TGTGCCAGCAGCCAAAACTGGAACACTGAAGCTTTCTTT.

DNA of the CDR3: TGCGCCAGCAGCTTGGAAGGGGGCTCGGACACTGAAGCTTTCTTT. It specifies CASSLEGGSDTEAFF. The rearrangement links TRBV5-1 to TRBJ1-1, with TRBD1 matching over 7 bases. Germline-derived CDR1 and CDR2 are SGHRS and YFSETQ. The CDR3 runs 15 residues. V lost 0 bases, J lost 3 bases, and 5 bases stayed unmatched. Drawing the rest from reference TRBV5-1 and TRBJ1-1, the complete variable domain is KAGVTQTPRYLIKTRGQQVTLSCSPISGHRSVSWYQQTPGQGLQFLFEYFSETQRNKGNFPGRFSGRQFSNSRSEMNVSTLELGDSALYLCASSLEGGSDTEAFFGQGTRLTVV.

The gene calls are TRBV7-9 and TRBJ1-1; D gene unclear. The CDR3 extends over 12 amino acids. Germline CDR1 and CDR2: SEHNR and FQNEAQ (reference sequence). The germline V and J ends were trimmed by 5 bases and 7 bases, with 11 bases remaining between them. The CDR3 is CASSQRQVEAFF. DNA of the CDR3: TGTGCCAGCAGCCAGAGACAAGTTGAAGCTTTCTTT.

Here the CDR3 DNA reads TGTGCCAGCAGCGGGGACAGGGGGCAAGAGACCCAGTACTTC. Translation gives CASSGDRGQETQYF. V and J are TRBV7-2 and TRBJ2-5, with 11 bases identical to TRBD1. Germline CDR1 SGHTA, CDR2 FQGNSA. The CDR3 is 14 residues long. Trimming took 5 bases from V and 2 from J; bases not matched to a gene: 1.

V usage is TRBV30 and J usage is TRBJ1-5; D perhaps matches TRBD1 (5 bases). The CDR3 loop spans 14 amino acids. Between the trimmed V and J ends, which lost 2 bases and 3 bases, there was a span of 11 bases. The V gene's germline CDR1 is GTSNPN and CDR2 SVGIG (reference sequence). The chain's CDR3 is CAWSQGGFNQPQHF. CDR3 nucleotides: TGTGCCTGGAGTCAGGGAGGATTCAATCAGCCCCAGCATTTT.

The chain has TRBV6-5 and TRBJ1-4; tentative D call: TRBD1 (5 bases). The CDR3 length is 13 residues. Trimming removed 2 bases from V and 8 bases from J, with 9 bases in between. Germline values: CDR1 MNHEY, CDR2 SVGAGI. The CDR3 nucleotides read TGTGCCAGCAGTTACACATCAGGGGAAAAACTGTTTTTT. This codes for CASSYTSGEKLFF.

This chain connects TRBV4-1 to TRBJ2-2, with D unresolved. CDR3 length equals 16 residues. V was clipped by 2 bases and J by 5 bases, with 15 bases between them. Looked up from germline, CDR1 is MGHRA and CDR2 is YSYEKL. CDR3 sequence (DNA): TGCGCCAGCAGCCAATTTCAGCAGGTTGGGACCGGGGAGCTGTTTTTT. This translates into CASSQFQQVGTGELFF.

The V and J genes are TRBV5-1 and TRBJ2-3; TRBD2 is a possible D gene (5 bases). This CDR3 comprises 14 residues. Germline values: CDR1 SGHRS, CDR2 YFSETQ. V was cut by 2 bases and J by 2 bases, with 9 bases left in between. The CDR3: CASSFSDATDTQYF. The CDR3 DNA sequence: TGCGCCAGCAGCTTTAGCGACGCCACAGATACGCAGTATTTT.

The chain combines TRBV18 with TRBJ2-2; TRBD1 matches 7 bases. This CDR3 comprises 16 residues. V lost 0 bases and J lost 2; bases outside the gene matches: 3. The germline CDR1 and CDR2 sequences are KGHSH and LQKENI. CDR3: CASSPPTGPNTGELFF. In DNA, the CDR3 is TGTGCCAGCTCACCACCGACAGGGCCAAACACCGGGGAGCTGTTTTTT.